These 23 T cell receptor beta chains were sequenced from one sample in a study of blood T cell repertoires in COVID-19. Assay used: immunoSEQ multiplex PCR; TCRdb lists only in-frame clones, some missing. Seen here are approximately 270,000 clones, approximately 90% observed once, and the top ten hold 0.95% to 1.5%. The specimen sequenced was PBMCs or T cells enriched from blood (not recorded which). The receptors come from a human donor in a cohort exposed to, infected with or recovered from COVID-19 (not recorded which). The donor label of this sample is uncertain.

The chain employs TRBV5-1 and TRBJ2-4, with 10 bases identical to TRBD2. The CDR3 consists of 15 residues. The junction had 9 bases not matched to a gene; V was cut back by 4 bases and J by 8 bases. The germline V gene encodes CDR1 SGHRS and CDR2 YFSETQ. The CDR3 is CASSRASGGRDIQYF. The CDR3 DNA reads as TGCGCCAGCAGCCGCGCTAGCGGGGGAAGAGACATTCAGTACTTC.

This sequence joins TRBV12-3 or TRBV12-4 and TRBJ1-3; D is perhaps TRBD1 (6 bases). V lost 7 bases, J lost 4 bases, and 11 bases lay in between. There are 13 residues in the CDR3. The CDR3 loop reads CASTSGQGNTIYF. CDR3 coding DNA: TGTGCCAGCACCTCCGGACAGGGAAACACCATATATTTT.

The chain carries TRBV11-2 and TRBJ2-7; 12 bases map to TRBD2. The germline V gene encodes CDR1 SGHAT and CDR2 FQNNGV. The CDR3 length is 17 residues. The V segment lost 4 bases and the J segment 2 bases; nucleotides outside the gene matches: 9. In DNA, the CDR3 is TGTGCCAGCAGCTCGACTAGCGGGGGCCAGCCGGCCTACGAGCAGTACTTC. Translating it yields CASSSTSGGQPAYEQYF. The variable domain in full, with the rest retrieved from reference TRBV11-2 and TRBJ2-7, is EAGVAQSPRYKIIEKRQSVAFWCNPISGHATLYWYQQILGQGPKLLIQFQNNGVVDDSQLPKDRFSAERLKGVDSTLKIQPAKLEDSAVYLCASSSTSGGQPAYEQYFGPGTRLTVT.

The chain joins TRBV2 to TRBJ2-7, with a tentative D call TRBD1 (6 bases). The CDR3 consists of 15 residues. Looked up from germline, CDR1 is SNHLY and CDR2 is FYNNEI. V shed 9 bases and J shed 3 bases, with 21 bases lying between them. The CDR3: CASFPDEQGYYEQYF. Written as DNA, the CDR3 is TGTGCCAGTTTCCCGGACGAACAGGGCTACTACGAGCAGTACTTC.

This clone has only one observation. The chain has TRBV6-5 and TRBJ1-3, with D perhaps TRBD1 (6 bases). The V and J ends lost 8 bases and 9 bases respectively, with 17 bases between them. Germline V gene lookup returns CDR1 MNHEY and CDR2 SVGAGI. The CDR3 has 13 residues. CDR3 in DNA: TGTGCCAGCGGCAAGGCAGGGGACGTCACCATATATTTT. Its translation: CASGKAGDVTIYF.

This chain uses TRBV19 with TRBJ2-6; D possibly corresponds to TRBD2 (6 bases). V lost 8 bases and J lost 2, with 10 bases in between. Germline V lookup: CDR1 LNHDA, CDR2 SQIVND (reference sequence). The CDR3 runs 14 residues. The CDR3 loop reads CASGGVAGANVLTF. The DNA for the CDR3 is TGTGCCAGTGGAGGGGTAGCTGGGGCCAACGTCCTGACTTTC.

This chain links TRBV6-5 with TRBJ2-1; 8 bases align to TRBD2. Germline V gene lookup returns CDR1 MNHEY and CDR2 SVGAGI. J lost 6 bases, V lost 4 bases, and 8 bases had no gene match. CDR3 length: 15 residues. The CDR3 nucleotides read TGTGCCAGCAGTTGGATGGGACTAGAAGGCAATGAGCAGTTCTTC. Amino acids: CASSWMGLEGNEQFF.

V usage is TRBV18 and J usage is TRBJ2-5, with 9 bases that match TRBD2. The CDR3 runs 15 residues. V trimming: 1 base; J trimming: 5 bases; junction bases outside the gene matches: 5. Germline loops: CDR1 KGHSH, CDR2 LQKENI. CDR3 residues: CASSPRRGGLETQYF. CDR3 sequence (DNA): TGTGCCAGCTCACCACGGCGGGGGGGCCTTGAGACCCAGTACTTC.

V usage is TRBV3-1 (or the pseudogene TRBV3-2) and J usage is TRBJ2-5; D gene uncertain. Trimming took 4 bases from V and 5 from J, leaving 8 bases between them. CDR1 and CDR2 (germline): LGHDT, YNNKEL (reference sequence). The CDR3 loop spans 12 amino acids. The CDR3 sequence: CASSPRGETQYF. Here the CDR3 DNA reads TGTGCCAGCAGCCCCCGAGGCGAGACCCAGTACTTC.

In its sample, this clone was seen once. This chain uses TRBV19 with TRBJ1-2, with D tentatively TRBD1 (6 bases). Germline CDR1 reads LNHDA; CDR2 reads SQIVND (reference sequence). The CDR3 extends over 16 amino acids. V was pared by 1 base and J by 8 bases, with 20 bases between. The CDR3 region has the DNA TGTGCCAGTAGTATAGCGTCTTTCGGGACATATCTAGGCTACACCTTC. This gives the protein CASSIASFGTYLGYTF. The full variable domain, completed using reference TRBV19 and TRBJ1-2, is DGGITQSPKYLFRKEGQNVTLSCEQNLNHDAMYWYRQDPGQGLRLIYYSQIVNDFQKGDIAEGYSVSREKKESFPLTVTSAQKNPTAFYLCASSIASFGTYLGYTFGSGTRLTVV.

The V and J genes are TRBV27 and TRBJ1-4, with 7 bases lining up with TRBD1. The germline CDR1 and CDR2 sequences are MNHEY and SMNVEV (reference sequence). The CDR3 loop spans 14 amino acids. Trimming took 5 bases from V and 8 from J; bases not matched to a gene: 8. Here the CDR3 DNA reads TGTGCCAGCAGTCCTAGACAGGGAAGAGAAAAACTGTTTTTT. It codes for CASSPRQGREKLFF.

The gene calls are TRBV10-1 and TRBJ1-1; D might be TRBD1 (5 bases). This CDR3 spans 11 amino acids. Looked up from germline, CDR1 is WNHNN and CDR2 is SYGVQD (reference sequence). V lost 6 bases and J 11 bases, leaving 13 bases between the germline ends. The CDR3 region is CASRQGGGAFF. As DNA, the CDR3 is TGCGCCAGCAGGCAGGGCGGTGGGGCTTTCTTT.

The genes are TRBV6-5 and TRBJ1-2, with 11 nucleotides matching TRBD1. CDR1 is MNHEY and CDR2 is SVGAGI in the germline V gene. The CDR3 spans 15 residues. V dropped 5 bases and J dropped 4; count of bases not matched to a gene: 6. CDR3 in amino acids: CASSKGTGGSYGYTF. Here the CDR3 DNA reads TGTGCCAGCAGTAAGGGGACAGGGGGTAGCTATGGCTACACCTTC.

This clone occurred once. This chain connects TRBV11-2 to TRBJ1-6; D unresolved. CDR3 length: 15 amino acids. The V gene's germline CDR1 is SGHAT and CDR2 FQNNGV. The V and J ends lost 1 base and 4 bases respectively, with 8 bases between them. CDR3 bases: TGTGCCAGCAGCTTAGTTAGCGGGTATAATTCACCCCTCCACTTT. Protein sequence: CASSLVSGYNSPLHF.

This chain links TRBV19 with TRBJ2-7; tentatively, D is TRBD2 (5 bases). The germline CDR1 and CDR2 sequences are LNHDA and SQIVND (reference sequence). V was pared by 6 bases and J by 3 bases, with 15 bases between. CDR3 length equals 14 residues. Here the CDR3 reads CASSPLLRDYEQYF. In DNA form, the CDR3 reads TGTGCCAGTAGCCCCTTACTCCGGGACTACGAGCAGTACTTC. Full variable domain (outside the CDR3, taken from reference TRBV19 and TRBJ2-7): DGGITQSPKYLFRKEGQNVTLSCEQNLNHDAMYWYRQDPGQGLRLIYYSQIVNDFQKGDIAEGYSVSREKKESFPLTVTSAQKNPTAFYLCASSPLLRDYEQYFGPGTRLTVT.

V and J are TRBV21-1 and TRBJ1-1. TRBV21-1 is a documented pseudogene. The length of the CDR3 is 13 residues. CDR3 sequence (DNA): TGTGCCAGCAGCAAAGCGGCGGGAACTGAAGCTTTCTTT. Translating gives CASSKAAGTEAFF.

The gene calls are TRBV2 and TRBJ1-2; 7 nucleotides line up with TRBD1. The V segment lost 1 base and the J segment 8 bases; nucleotides outside the gene matches: 19. The CDR3 extends over 18 amino acids. CDR1 and CDR2 from the germline V gene are SNHLY and FYNNEI. Here the CDR3 DNA reads TGTGCCAGCAGTGAAGGTCTGGTGACAGGGCCTAACTTGAGGGGCTACACCTTC. This encodes CASSEGLVTGPNLRGYTF. The full variable domain, in which reference TRBV2 and TRBJ1-2 provide the parts outside the CDR3, is EPEVTQTPSHQVTQMGQEVILRCVPISNHLYFYWYRQILGQKVEFLVSFYNNEISEKSEIFDDQFSVERPDGSNFTLKIRSTKLEDSAMYFCASSEGLVTGPNLRGYTFGSGTRLTVV.

The gene calls are TRBV18 and TRBJ2-7, with D maybe TRBD2 (5 bases). Germline V CDR1 and CDR2: KGHSH, LQKENI. V was trimmed by 1 base and J by 4 bases, leaving 11 bases between them. CDR3 size: 14 residues. The CDR3: CASSPRDGGYEQYF. The CDR3 DNA reads as TGTGCCAGCTCACCACGCGATGGCGGGTACGAGCAGTACTTC.

The genes are TRBV27 and TRBJ1-1; unclear D gene. CDR1 is MNHEY, CDR2 SMNVEV, per germline (reference sequence). The CDR3 covers 15 residues. V lost 3 bases to trimming and J lost 0 bases, with 11 bases between them. The CDR3 coding sequence is TGTGCCAGCAGTTTTATATCAGCGGTGAACACTGAAGCTTTCTTT. It translates to CASSFISAVNTEAFF.

In DNA form, the CDR3 reads TGTGCCAGCAGCTTGGGGGCGACTAGTGGAAACACCATATATTTT. Translation: CASSLGATSGNTIYF. This rearrangement joins TRBV5-6 to TRBJ1-3; D not certain. Trimming pared 0 bases from V and 3 bases from J, leaving 10 bases between. The V gene's germline CDR1 is SGHDT and CDR2 YYEEEE. The CDR3 loop spans 15 amino acids.

The chain recombines TRBV4-1 with TRBJ1-1; D is uncertain. Trimming cost V 0 bases and J 5 bases, with 10 bases left between them. The germline gives CDR1 MGHRA, CDR2 YSYEKL. This CDR3 is built from 14 residues. CDR3 region: CASSQDRSWTEAFF. CDR3 bases: TGCGCCAGCAGCCAAGATCGGAGTTGGACTGAAGCTTTCTTT.

The rearrangement uses TRBV9 and TRBJ1-3, with D perhaps matching TRBD1 (5 bases). V gave up 3 bases and J gave up 3 bases, with 13 bases separating them. Germline CDR1 SGDLS, CDR2 YYNGEE. The CDR3 totals 15 residues. CDR3 loop: CASSALGLGGNTIYF. In DNA, the CDR3 is TGTGCCAGCAGCGCCTTGGGGCTGGGTGGAAACACCATATATTTT.

This chain joins TRBV19 and TRBJ2-4, with a weak D call TRBD1 (5 bases). The CDR3 spans 16 residues. Germline V gene lookup returns CDR1 LNHDA and CDR2 SQIVND (reference sequence). Deletions cut 4 bases from V and 0 bases from J, with 13 bases between. CDR3 in amino acids: CASSTGSPTAKNIQYF. The CDR3 DNA follows: TGTGCCAGTAGTACAGGGTCTCCTACAGCCAAAAACATTCAGTACTTC.